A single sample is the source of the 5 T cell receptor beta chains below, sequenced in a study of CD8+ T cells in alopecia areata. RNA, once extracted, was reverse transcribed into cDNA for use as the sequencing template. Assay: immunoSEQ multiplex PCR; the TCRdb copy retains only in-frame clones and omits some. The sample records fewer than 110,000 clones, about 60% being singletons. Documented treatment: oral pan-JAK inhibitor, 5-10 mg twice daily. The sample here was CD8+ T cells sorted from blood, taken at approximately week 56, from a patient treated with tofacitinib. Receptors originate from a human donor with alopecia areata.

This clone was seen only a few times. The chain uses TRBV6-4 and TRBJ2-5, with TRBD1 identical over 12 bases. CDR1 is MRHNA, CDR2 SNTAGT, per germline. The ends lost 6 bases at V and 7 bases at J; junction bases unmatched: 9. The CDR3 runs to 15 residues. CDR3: CASSFRDRGRGTQYF. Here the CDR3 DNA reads TGTGCCAGCAGCTTCCGGGACAGGGGGCGAGGGACCCAGTACTTC.

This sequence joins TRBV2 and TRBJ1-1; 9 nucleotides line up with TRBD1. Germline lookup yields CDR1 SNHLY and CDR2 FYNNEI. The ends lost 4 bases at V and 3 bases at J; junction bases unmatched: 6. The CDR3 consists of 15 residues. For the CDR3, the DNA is TGTGCCAGCAGTGGGACCGGGACAGGGCACACTGAAGCTTTCTTT. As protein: CASSGTGTGHTEAFF.

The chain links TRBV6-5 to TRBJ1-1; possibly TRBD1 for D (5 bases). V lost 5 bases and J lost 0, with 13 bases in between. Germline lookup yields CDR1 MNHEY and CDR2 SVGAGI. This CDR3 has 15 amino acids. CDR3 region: CASSGRDPMNTEAFF. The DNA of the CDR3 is TGTGCCAGCAGTGGCCGGGACCCCATGAACACTGAAGCTTTCTTT.

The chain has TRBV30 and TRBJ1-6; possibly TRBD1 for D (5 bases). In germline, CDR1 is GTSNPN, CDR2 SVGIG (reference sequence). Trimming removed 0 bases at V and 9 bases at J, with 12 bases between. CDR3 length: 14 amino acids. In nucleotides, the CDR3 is TGTGCCTGGAGTGTTGGGAGGGGCCCTTCACCCCTCCACTTT. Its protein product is CAWSVGRGPSPLHF.

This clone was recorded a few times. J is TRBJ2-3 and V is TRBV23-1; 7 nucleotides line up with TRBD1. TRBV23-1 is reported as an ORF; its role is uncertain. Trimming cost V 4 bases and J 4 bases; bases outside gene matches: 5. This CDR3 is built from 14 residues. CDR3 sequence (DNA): TGCGCCAGCAGTCTCCCGACAGGGCCAGATACGCAGTATTTT. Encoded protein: CASSLPTGPDTQYF.